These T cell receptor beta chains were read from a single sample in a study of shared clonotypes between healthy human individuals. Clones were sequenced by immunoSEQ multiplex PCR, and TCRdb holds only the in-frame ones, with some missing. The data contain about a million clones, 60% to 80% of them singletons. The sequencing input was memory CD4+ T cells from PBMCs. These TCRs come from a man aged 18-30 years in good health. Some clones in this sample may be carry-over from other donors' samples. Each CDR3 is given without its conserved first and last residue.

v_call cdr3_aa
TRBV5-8 ASSLRGAVNTEAF
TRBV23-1 ARAGDSYLGYT
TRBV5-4 ASSLGKVYEQY
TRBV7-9 ASSFSAVTDTQY
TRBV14 ASSQAVGASTEAF
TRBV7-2 ASSLGQLYQPQH
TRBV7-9 ASSLGRTYEQY
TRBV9 ASSVEVWAEAF
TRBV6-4 ASKLTGGHYGYT
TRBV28 VVQYKNIQY
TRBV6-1 ASTYSNQPQH
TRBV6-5 ASSKDRGIQPQH
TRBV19 ASISYSEQF
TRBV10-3 AISEYGGQFGELF
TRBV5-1 ASSLVASGTDEQF
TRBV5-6 ASSRGLEPVGQF
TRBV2 ASTERAGRAEAF
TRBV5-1 ASSLVGQGFGNTIY
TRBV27 ASSLRIGISPLH
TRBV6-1 ASTPSGRHTQY
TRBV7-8 ASSLAIGGGPRADTQY
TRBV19 ASSMGGNQPQH
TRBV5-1 ASRKVAGGPNEQF
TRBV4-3 ASSQGPLGGYT
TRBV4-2 ASSQGGGGSVGDTQY
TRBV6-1 ASSEGAEYRPQH
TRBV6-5 ASKSGN
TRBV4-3 ASSQDGLAAQETQY
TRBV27 ASSLKRTGGNPYEQY
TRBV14 ASSPLSGQANEKLF
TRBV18 ASSLAVQETQY
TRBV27 ASKWYNEQF
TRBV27 ASSRFDREGYGYT
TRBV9 ASSPRTSGGPYEQY
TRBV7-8 ASSLNRGGGEQY
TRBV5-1 ASSPDPSGRNEQF
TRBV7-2 ASGLYNEQF
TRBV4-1 ASSPGGQGTKTQY
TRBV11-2 ASSLGLGQGANTEAF
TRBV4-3 ASSQDLGEGVEQF
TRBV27 ASSSGVTDTQY
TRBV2 ASSESGGLAQY
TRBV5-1 ASSLDAGGASGRYNEQF
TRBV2 ASSQGRAETQY
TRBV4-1 ASSSELAGRQTQY
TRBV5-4 ASSPWTAGWETQY
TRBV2 ASSEASGRGYNEQF
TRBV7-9 ASSLASVGVSPEY
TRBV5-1 ASSLDNSGYGYT
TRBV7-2 ASGQRESYEQY
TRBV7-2 ASRPGTHTPYGYT
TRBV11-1 ASSSDMVVRVSGEQY
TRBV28 ASSTGQSNQETQY
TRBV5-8 ASSLAPGLRTDTQY
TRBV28 ASSLSGGRTEKLF
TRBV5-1 ASRLSLGVETQY
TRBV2 ASSTRLNQAQY
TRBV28 GVKSESRSSPAQH
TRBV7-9 ASSLGVREPFEAF
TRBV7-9 ASSLTGGAVKGYT